Listed below are T cell receptor beta chains from one sample, sequenced in a study of CD4 T cells in relation to SARS-CoV-2 and coronaviruses. Antigen specificity for these receptors is unknown. TCRdb keeps only in-frame clones here, not all; method: immunoSEQ multiplex PCR. The sample records 38,000 or so clones, approximately 83% being singletons. Material for sequencing was naive CD4+ T cells from PBMCs, cultured in vitro. These TCRs come from an adult with COVID-19. The CDR3 runs from the conserved cysteine through the conserved F or W. A D gene is named only where the DNA matches it firmly. Expanded clones get a size class; other rows say once, few or many, or leave the size out.

d_call: .
clone_size: few
v_call: TRBV2
j_call: TRBJ1-5
cdr3_aa: CASSGAGRGQPQHF
cdr3_nt: TGTGCCAGCAGTGGAGCAGGGAGGGGGCAGCCCCAGCATTTT

d_call: .
clone_size: .
v_call: TRBV3-1/TRBV3-2
j_call: TRBJ1-1
cdr3_aa: CASSQGGMNTEAFF
cdr3_nt: TGTGCCAGCAGCCAAGGGGGGATGAACACTGAAGCTTTCTTT

d_call: TRBD2
clone_size: .
v_call: TRBV9
j_call: TRBJ2-3
cdr3_aa: CASSGPGTKLADTQYF
cdr3_nt: TGTGCCAGCAGCGGGCCCGGGACTAAACTCGCAGATACGCAGTATTTT

d_call: .
clone_size: .
v_call: TRBV4-3
j_call: TRBJ1-1
cdr3_aa: CASSQYTGESAGTEAFF
cdr3_nt: TGCGCCAGCAGCCAATACACGGGCGAATCAGCAGGGACTGAAGCTTTCTTT

d_call: .
clone_size: .
v_call: TRBV2
j_call: TRBJ2-5
cdr3_aa: CASSGREETQYF
cdr3_nt: TGTGCCAGCAGTGGCAGAGAAGAGACCCAGTACTTC

d_call: .
clone_size: once
v_call: TRBV11-2
j_call: TRBJ2-3
cdr3_aa: CASSKRLGTDTQYF
cdr3_nt: TGTGCCAGCAGCAAACGACTGGGCACAGATACGCAGTATTTT

d_call: .
clone_size: .
v_call: TRBV18
j_call: TRBJ1-3
cdr3_aa: CASSPHPLQGSSGNTIYF
cdr3_nt: TGTGCCAGCTCACCGCACCCACTTCAGGGGAGCTCTGGAAACACCATATATTTT

d_call: TRBD2
clone_size: .
v_call: TRBV15
j_call: TRBJ2-1
cdr3_aa: CATSRDVSGTKFF
cdr3_nt: TGTGCCACCAGCAGAGATGTCTCCGGGACTAAGTTCTTC

d_call: .
clone_size: .
v_call: TRBV7-2
j_call: TRBJ1-5
cdr3_aa: CASSQEKNQPQHF
cdr3_nt: TGTGCCAGCAGCCAAGAGAAAAATCAGCCCCAGCATTTT

d_call: .
clone_size: .
v_call: TRBV6-2/TRBV6-3
j_call: TRBJ1-5
cdr3_aa: CASSYSNIRHPREPQHF
cdr3_nt: TGTGCCAGCAGTTACTCGAATATCCGACATCCTAGGGAACCCCAGCATTTT

d_call: .
clone_size: .
v_call: TRBV28
j_call: TRBJ2-3
cdr3_aa: CASSLQVTSTDTQYF
cdr3_nt: TGTGCCAGCAGTTTGCAGGTGACTAGCACAGATACGCAGTATTTT

d_call: TRBD1
clone_size: few
v_call: TRBV7-9
j_call: TRBJ1-4
cdr3_aa: CASSLAGQANEKLFF
cdr3_nt: TGTGCCAGCAGCTTAGCAGGACAGGCTAATGAAAAACTGTTTTTT

d_call: .
clone_size: medium-sized
v_call: TRBV28
j_call: TRBJ2-7
cdr3_aa: CASGLTYEQYF
cdr3_nt: TGTGCCAGCGGACTGACCTACGAGCAGTACTTC

d_call: TRBD1
clone_size: .
v_call: TRBV9
j_call: TRBJ2-7
cdr3_aa: CASSVGQGASYEQYF
cdr3_nt: TGTGCCAGCAGCGTAGGGCAGGGGGCCTCCTACGAGCAGTACTTC

d_call: TRBD1
clone_size: .
v_call: TRBV12-5
j_call: TRBJ1-2
cdr3_aa: CASGTGGFNYGYTF
cdr3_nt: TGTGCTAGTGGCACAGGGGGTTTTAACTATGGCTACACCTTC

d_call: TRBD2
clone_size: .
v_call: TRBV5-1
j_call: TRBJ2-7
cdr3_aa: CASSILAGGAYEQYF
cdr3_nt: TGCGCCAGCAGCATACTAGCGGGAGGTGCCTACGAGCAGTACTTC

d_call: .
clone_size: .
v_call: TRBV6-5
j_call: TRBJ2-7
cdr3_aa: CASSYGETYEQYF
cdr3_nt: TGTGCCAGCAGTTATGGCGAAACCTACGAGCAGTACTTC

d_call: TRBD1
clone_size: .
v_call: TRBV13
j_call: TRBJ2-1
cdr3_aa: CASSYLTGMNEQFF
cdr3_nt: TGTGCCAGCAGCTATCTGACAGGGATGAATGAGCAGTTCTTC

d_call: .
clone_size: .
v_call: TRBV18
j_call: TRBJ1-5
cdr3_aa: CASSPLRDQPQHF
cdr3_nt: TGTGCCAGCTCACCCTTACGAGATCAGCCCCAGCATTTT

d_call: .
clone_size: .
v_call: TRBV6-5
j_call: TRBJ2-7
cdr3_aa: CASSLRGLRDEQYF
cdr3_nt: TGTGCCAGCAGCCTCCGGGGCCTTCGGGACGAGCAGTACTTC

d_call: TRBD2
clone_size: .
v_call: TRBV5-1
j_call: TRBJ2-3
cdr3_aa: CASGGGRTDTQYF
cdr3_nt: TGCGCCAGCGGTGGCGGGAGAACAGATACGCAGTATTTT

d_call: TRBD1
clone_size: .
v_call: TRBV4-1
j_call: TRBJ2-7
cdr3_aa: CASSYPGQGSYEQYF
cdr3_nt: TGCGCCAGCAGCTATCCGGGACAGGGTTCCTACGAGCAGTACTTC

d_call: .
clone_size: once
v_call: TRBV18
j_call: TRBJ2-1
cdr3_aa: CASSPEAYNEQFF
cdr3_nt: TGTGCCAGCTCACCTGAGGCCTACAATGAGCAGTTCTTC

d_call: .
clone_size: .
v_call: TRBV4-2
j_call: TRBJ2-5
cdr3_aa: CASSHPAVGVQETQYF
cdr3_nt: TGTGCCAGCAGCCACCCCGCAGTGGGAGTACAAGAGACCCAGTACTTC

d_call: TRBD1
clone_size: .
v_call: TRBV5-4
j_call: TRBJ2-7
cdr3_aa: CASSPSGGQGYEQYF
cdr3_nt: TGTGCCAGCAGCCCGTCCGGGGGACAGGGGTACGAGCAGTACTTC

d_call: TRBD1
clone_size: .
v_call: TRBV10-3
j_call: TRBJ1-2
cdr3_aa: CAISERRDRARFGYGYTF
cdr3_nt: TGTGCCATCAGTGAACGCCGGGACAGGGCGCGATTTGGCTATGGCTACACCTTC

d_call: TRBD1
clone_size: .
v_call: TRBV15
j_call: TRBJ2-1
cdr3_aa: CATSRDSGQASYEQFF
cdr3_nt: TGTGCCACCAGCAGAGATAGTGGACAGGCCTCCTATGAGCAGTTCTTC

d_call: .
clone_size: once
v_call: TRBV20-1
j_call: TRBJ1-5
cdr3_aa: CSASEPNQPQHF
cdr3_nt: TGCAGTGCTAGTGAGCCCAATCAGCCCCAGCATTTT

d_call: .
clone_size: .
v_call: TRBV7-2
j_call: TRBJ1-5
cdr3_aa: CASSLAPGGEPQHF
cdr3_nt: TGTGCCAGCAGCTTAGCGCCGGGGGGAGAGCCCCAGCATTTT

d_call: .
clone_size: once
v_call: TRBV5-1
j_call: TRBJ2-3
cdr3_aa: CASSLEAPGRDTQYF
cdr3_nt: TGCGCCAGCAGCTTGGAGGCCCCCGGTAGGGATACGCAGTATTTT

d_call: .
clone_size: .
v_call: TRBV4-1
j_call: TRBJ2-3
cdr3_aa: CASSLGAGFTDTQYF
cdr3_nt: TGCGCCAGCAGCCTCGGGGCAGGGTTCACAGATACGCAGTATTTT

d_call: .
clone_size: .
v_call: TRBV2
j_call: TRBJ2-1
cdr3_aa: CARSASGAEQFF
cdr3_nt: TGTGCCAGGTCGGCCTCAGGGGCTGAGCAGTTCTTC

d_call: TRBD2
clone_size: .
v_call: TRBV3-1/TRBV3-2
j_call: TRBJ2-3
cdr3_aa: CASSQASAGGIDTQYF
cdr3_nt: TGTGCCAGCAGCCAAGCGTCAGCGGGAGGGATAGATACGCAGTATTTT

d_call: .
clone_size: .
v_call: TRBV4-1
j_call: TRBJ2-3
cdr3_aa: CASSQVGAGTDTQYF
cdr3_nt: TGCGCCAGCAGCCAAGTGGGGGCAGGCACAGATACGCAGTATTTT

d_call: .
clone_size: few
v_call: TRBV7-2
j_call: TRBJ1-2
cdr3_aa: CASSADGPYGYTF
cdr3_nt: TGTGCCAGCAGCGCGGACGGGCCCTATGGCTACACCTTC

d_call: .
clone_size: .
v_call: TRBV28
j_call: TRBJ2-2
cdr3_aa: CASSSSTTGELFF
cdr3_nt: TGTGCCAGCAGTTCCTCCACTACCGGGGAGCTGTTTTTT

d_call: .
clone_size: .
v_call: TRBV28
j_call: TRBJ2-7
cdr3_aa: CASSLMGPTREQYF
cdr3_nt: TGTGCCAGCAGTTTAATGGGACCAACGAGGGAGCAGTACTTC

d_call: TRBD1
clone_size: .
v_call: TRBV13
j_call: TRBJ1-3
cdr3_aa: CASSPQGFGGNTIYF
cdr3_nt: TGTGCCAGCAGCCCACAGGGGTTTGGTGGAAACACCATATATTTT

d_call: TRBD2
clone_size: .
v_call: TRBV11-3
j_call: TRBJ2-1
cdr3_aa: CASSLEGTSPYNEQFF
cdr3_nt: TGTGCCAGCAGCTTAGAGGGGACTAGCCCCTACAATGAGCAGTTCTTC

d_call: TRBD2
clone_size: once
v_call: TRBV27
j_call: TRBJ2-7
cdr3_aa: CASRYGLGSYEQYF
cdr3_nt: TGTGCCAGCCGTTATGGACTAGGATCCTACGAGCAGTACTTC

d_call: .
clone_size: .
v_call: TRBV5-3
j_call: TRBJ1-5
cdr3_aa: CARSLWDFVAPALYSNQPQHF
cdr3_nt: TGTGCCAGAAGCTTGTGGGATTTTGTTGCCCCGGCCCTTTATAGCAATCAGCCCCAGCATTTT

d_call: .
clone_size: .
v_call: TRBV28
j_call: TRBJ2-2
cdr3_aa: CASSFIGQANTGELFF
cdr3_nt: TGTGCCAGCAGTTTTATCGGACAAGCGAACACCGGGGAGCTGTTTTTT

d_call: .
clone_size: .
v_call: TRBV5-4
j_call: TRBJ2-5
cdr3_aa: CASSFSFSGETQYF
cdr3_nt: TGTGCCAGCAGCTTCAGTTTCTCGGGAGAGACCCAGTACTTC

d_call: TRBD1
clone_size: .
v_call: TRBV5-1
j_call: TRBJ2-6
cdr3_aa: CASSLGQGSGANVLTF
cdr3_nt: TGCGCCAGCAGCTTGGGACAGGGCTCTGGGGCCAACGTCCTGACTTTC

d_call: .
clone_size: .
v_call: TRBV5-4
j_call: TRBJ2-5
cdr3_aa: CASSRRGEGFQETQYF
cdr3_nt: TGTGCCAGCAGCCGAAGGGGGGAAGGGTTTCAAGAGACCCAGTACTTC

d_call: .
clone_size: .
v_call: TRBV10-3
j_call: TRBJ2-1
cdr3_aa: CAIREGARYNEQFF
cdr3_nt: TGTGCCATCAGGGAGGGGGCCCGCTACAATGAGCAGTTCTTC

d_call: .
clone_size: .
v_call: TRBV9
j_call: TRBJ2-2
cdr3_aa: CASGPPGRGTGELFF
cdr3_nt: TGTGCCAGCGGTCCCCCCGGACGTGGCACCGGGGAGCTGTTTTTT

d_call: .
clone_size: .
v_call: TRBV6-1
j_call: TRBJ2-3
cdr3_aa: CASSEGTDTQYF
cdr3_nt: TGTGCCAGCAGTGAAGGGACAGATACGCAGTATTTT

d_call: .
clone_size: .
v_call: TRBV5-8
j_call: TRBJ2-1
cdr3_aa: CASRHGQLSYNEQFF
cdr3_nt: TGTGCCAGCAGACACGGACAGCTCTCGTACAATGAGCAGTTCTTC